Listed here are 29 T cell receptor beta chains from one sample, sequenced in a study of blood T cell repertoires in COVID-19. Here immunoSEQ multiplex PCR was the method, and the copy in TCRdb shows in-frame clones only, minus some. The profile shows around 200,000 clones, roughly four fifths of them singletons. The specimen sequenced was peripheral blood. The receptor set was obtained from a human donor in a cohort sampled during active COVID-19.

J is TRBJ1-6 and V is TRBV7-8; TRBD1 is a possible D gene (5 bases). Between the trimmed V and J ends, which lost 5 bases and 4 bases, there was a span of 21 bases. CDR3 size: 18 residues. Germline assignment: CDR1 SGHVS and CDR2 FQNEAQ. The CDR3 nucleotides read TGTGCCAGCAGCCGCGACTGGGGGGACCGACTATATAATTCACCCCTCCACTTT. It translates to CASSRDWGDRLYNSPLHF.

This sequence joins TRBV30 and TRBJ1-2; D is ambiguous. Trimming shortened V by 0 bases and J by 3 bases, and 8 bases separated the two germline ends. The germline V gene has CDR1 GTSNPN and CDR2 SVGIG (reference sequence). The CDR3 is 13 residues long. CDR3 nucleotide sequence: TGTGCCTGGAGTGTAACAGTGCACTATGGCTACACCTTC. Encoded protein: CAWSVTVHYGYTF. Looking up the rest from reference TRBV30 and TRBJ1-2 gives the full variable domain: SQTIHQWPATLVQPVGSPLSLECTVEGTSNPNLYWYRQAAGRGLQLLFYSVGIGQISSEVPQNLSASRPQDRQFILSSKKLLLSDSGFYLCAWSVTVHYGYTFGSGTRLTVV.

The CDR3 nucleotides read TGTGCCAGCAGCTTAGTAGGGGGCGACACCGGGGAGCTGTTTTTT. It encodes CASSLVGGDTGELFF. The chain is built from TRBV11-2 and TRBJ2-2; 7 nucleotides match TRBD1. V shed 1 base and J 3 bases; nucleotides not matched to a gene: 2. Looked up from germline, CDR1 is SGHAT and CDR2 is FQNNGV. This CDR3 has 15 amino acids.

This rearrangement joins TRBV4-1 to TRBJ2-1; D not resolved. This CDR3 comprises 13 residues. The ends were cut back, 0 bases at V and 6 bases at J, with 6 bases in the middle. Germline-derived CDR1 and CDR2 are MGHRA and YSYEKL. The CDR3 sequence: CASSQEPGNEQFF. In DNA, the CDR3 is TGCGCCAGCAGCCAAGAGCCGGGCAATGAGCAGTTCTTC.

The table lists this clone with a count of one. The chain recombines TRBV7-9 with TRBJ1-2; tentatively, D is TRBD1 (5 bases). The CDR3 runs to 14 residues. In germline, CDR1 is SEHNR, CDR2 FQNEAQ (reference sequence). V dropped 5 bases and J dropped 0 bases, with 10 bases sitting between them. This CDR3 is CASSTGGSNYGYTF. For the CDR3, the DNA is TGTGCCAGCAGCACCGGGGGATCTAACTATGGCTACACCTTC.

The chain combines TRBV9 with TRBJ2-2; D perhaps matches TRBD1 (6 bases). This CDR3 is 15 amino acids long. Germline V gene sequence: CDR1 SGDLS, CDR2 YYNGEE. Trimming cost V 4 bases and J 4 bases, with 14 bases left between them. In DNA form, the CDR3 reads TGTGCCAGCAGCCTCCACAGGGCGGGCACCGGGGAGCTGTTTTTT. The encoded protein is CASSLHRAGTGELFF.

The CDR3 DNA is TGTGCCAGCAGTTACGGACTGGGGACTAGCGGCGAGACCCAGTACTTC. Its protein product is CASSYGLGTSGETQYF. The chain links TRBV6-6 to TRBJ2-5; TRBD2 aligns across 11 bases. The ends lost 2 bases at V and 5 bases at J; junction bases unmatched: 7. Looked up from germline, CDR1 is MNHNY and CDR2 is SVGAGI (reference sequence). CDR3 length: 16 residues.

V usage is TRBV5-1 and J usage is TRBJ2-7, with a tentative D call TRBD1 (6 bases). The CDR3 has 13 residues. V dropped 5 bases and J dropped 0 bases, with 9 bases sitting between them. Germline-derived CDR1 and CDR2 are SGHRS and YFSETQ. CDR3 nucleotides: TGCGCCAGCAGACAGGGAAGCTCCTACGAGCAGTACTTC. It yields the protein CASRQGSSYEQYF.

This chain uses TRBV5-1 with TRBJ1-6, with 9 nucleotides matching TRBD1. The V segment lost 4 bases and the J segment 3 bases; nucleotides outside the gene matches: 5. The length of the CDR3 is 16 residues. Germline values: CDR1 SGHRS, CDR2 YFSETQ. CDR3 in amino acids: CASSQGTGSYNSPLHF. In DNA form, the CDR3 reads TGCGCCAGCAGCCAGGGGACAGGGAGCTATAATTCACCCCTCCACTTT.

This sequence joins TRBV5-1 and TRBJ2-1, with 7 bases lining up with TRBD2. The CDR3 totals 15 residues. CDR1 and CDR2 from the germline V gene are SGHRS and YFSETQ. V lost 0 bases and J lost 6; bases outside the gene matches: 6. CDR3: CASSLEAGGGNEQFF. Written as DNA, the CDR3 is TGCGCCAGCAGCTTGGAGGCAGGCGGGGGCAATGAGCAGTTCTTC.

This chain joins TRBV27 and TRBJ2-7, with 9 positions matching TRBD1. Trimming took 6 bases from V and 5 from J; bases not matched to a gene: 11. From germline, CDR1 is MNHEY and CDR2 SMNVEV (reference sequence). The CDR3 consists of 15 residues. CDR3 sequence (DNA): TGTGCCAGCAGGTTTGGGACAGGGATGGAAAACGAGCAGTACTTC. Encoded protein: CASRFGTGMENEQYF.

The chain joins TRBV15 to TRBJ2-6; 10 positions agree with TRBD1. V dropped 1 base and J dropped 1; count of bases not matched to a gene: 1. This CDR3 region has 17 residues. Germline assignment: CDR1 LNHNV and CDR2 YYDKDF (reference sequence). The DNA for the CDR3 is TGTGCCACCAGCAGAGGGACAGGGGGATCTGGGGCCAACGTCCTGACTTTC. Its protein product is CATSRGTGGSGANVLTF.

The chain carries TRBV12-3 or TRBV12-4 and TRBJ1-2; D might be TRBD1 (5 bases). The CDR3 length is 12 residues. Trimming took off 6 bases at V and 8 bases at J, with 13 bases between the two ends. CDR3 protein: CASSYNGGGYTF. CDR3 DNA sequence: TGTGCCAGCAGCTACAACGGGGGGGGCTACACCTTC.

The chain couples TRBV5-1 to TRBJ1-4; D might be TRBD1 (6 bases). CDR1 is SGHRS, CDR2 YFSETQ, per germline. Trimming stripped 4 bases from V and 4 bases from J, with 11 bases between. The CDR3 extends over 14 amino acids. The CDR3 is CASSPRGINEKLFF. DNA of the CDR3: TGCGCCAGCAGCCCCAGGGGTATTAATGAAAAACTGTTTTTT.

The chain uses TRBV5-4 and TRBJ1-2; 8 nucleotides line up with TRBD1. Trimming took 0 bases from V and 3 from J; bases not matched to a gene: 13. Germline V gives CDR1 SGHNT, CDR2 YYREEE (reference sequence). The CDR3 extends over 18 amino acids. In nucleotides, the CDR3 is TGTGCCAGCAGCTTGGTAATGGGCAATGCAGGGGGCCACTATGGCTACACCTTC. Translation: CASSLVMGNAGGHYGYTF.

This sequence joins TRBV2 and TRBJ2-1, with D maybe TRBD1 (6 bases). Germline CDR1 reads SNHLY; CDR2 reads FYNNEI. The CDR3 is 11 amino acids. The V gene lost 7 bases and the J gene lost 9 bases, with 10 bases spanning the gap. CDR3 loop: CASTTGPEQFF. The CDR3 DNA reads as TGTGCCAGCACGACAGGCCCTGAGCAGTTCTTC.

The count of this clone is one. This rearrangement joins TRBV5-1 to TRBJ1-2, with a tentative D call TRBD1 (5 bases). CDR3 length equals 13 residues. V lost 3 bases, J lost 8 bases, and 14 bases lay in between. Looked up from germline, CDR1 is SGHRS and CDR2 is YFSETQ. CDR3 sequence: CASSSTQEGGYTF. As DNA, the CDR3 is TGCGCCAGCAGCTCGACTCAGGAGGGGGGCTACACCTTC.

This clone has more than one count but fewer than ten. The chain recombines TRBV4-1 with TRBJ2-1; the match to TRBD2 covers 12 bases. Germline-derived CDR1 and CDR2 are MGHRA and YSYEKL. CDR3 length equals 17 residues. J lost 6 bases, V lost 1 base, and 7 bases had no gene match. This CDR3 reads CASSQVTSGGPINEQFF. As DNA, the CDR3 is TGCGCCAGCAGCCAAGTTACTAGCGGGGGGCCGATCAATGAGCAGTTCTTC.

This clone occurred once. The chain combines TRBV19 with TRBJ2-6; TRBD1 might be the D (5 bases). The V and J ends lost 5 bases and 0 bases respectively, with 8 bases between them. The CDR3 extends over 15 amino acids. Germline-derived CDR1 and CDR2 are LNHDA and SQIVND (reference sequence). CDR3 sequence (DNA): TGTGCCAGTAGTCCCAGGGTCTCTGGGGCCAACGTCCTGACTTTC. This sequence encodes CASSPRVSGANVLTF.

The sample holds one count of this clone. The V and J genes are TRBV5-1 and TRBJ2-1, with D tentatively TRBD1 (6 bases). V lost 4 bases and J 7 bases, leaving 15 bases between the germline ends. Per the germline V gene, CDR1 is SGHRS and CDR2 is YFSETQ. CDR3 length: 14 amino acids. The DNA for the CDR3 is TGCGCCAGCAGCACCCAGGGGACGGGGAATGAGCAGTTCTTC. It specifies CASSTQGTGNEQFF.

The rearrangement joins TRBV10-3 to TRBJ2-7; 7 nucleotides agree with TRBD2. CDR1 is ENHRY, CDR2 SYGVKD, per germline. V was clipped by 6 bases and J by 5 bases; unmatched bases: 4. The CDR3 extends over 12 amino acids. CDR3 DNA: TGTGCCATCAGCAGGGAGGGGAACGAGCAGTACTTC. Translation: CAISREGNEQYF.

V is TRBV7-7 and J is TRBJ2-5, with a possible D match to TRBD1 (5 bases). This CDR3 has 15 residues. The V gene lost 5 bases and the J gene lost 2 bases, with 15 bases spanning the gap. The germline V gene has CDR1 SSHAT and CDR2 FNYEAQ (reference sequence). The CDR3 loop reads CASSRGHQIQETQYF. The CDR3 DNA reads as TGTGCCAGCAGCCGCGGACACCAAATACAAGAGACCCAGTACTTC.

V gene TRBV7-2 combines with J gene TRBJ1-2; possible D gene TRBD1, 6 bases. The CDR3 spans 15 residues. Trimming left V 5 bases short and J 3 bases short, with 16 bases between. CDR1 and CDR2 (germline): SGHTA, FQGNSA. This CDR3 is CASSLVDRLDYGYTF. CDR3 DNA sequence: TGTGCCAGCAGCCTGGTCGACAGGTTGGACTATGGCTACACCTTC.

The chain uses TRBV4-1 and TRBJ1-5; TRBD1 aligns across 7 bases. This CDR3 has 14 amino acids. The junction had 4 bases not matched to a gene; V was cut back by 5 bases and J by 3 bases. Looked up from germline, CDR1 is MGHRA and CDR2 is YSYEKL. CDR3 in DNA: TGCGCCAGCAGCGCCGGGACAGACAATCAGCCCCAGCATTTT. Translating gives CASSAGTDNQPQHF.

In this sample, this clone turned up once. The chain recombines TRBV3-1 (or the pseudogene TRBV3-2) with TRBJ1-6; the match to TRBD1 covers 8 bases. The CDR3 runs to 24 residues. With V trimmed by 3 bases and J by 6 bases, 31 bases remained unmatched. Germline values: CDR1 LGHDT, CDR2 YNNKEL (reference sequence). The CDR3 region has the DNA TGTGCCAGCAGCCAGACCTACCGGACAGGGCCAATAATTCGAGGTGGCTGTAGTAATTCACCCCTCCACTTT. Its translation: CASSQTYRTGPIIRGGCSNSPLHF.

The chain combines TRBV29-1 with TRBJ2-2, with unresolved D. The CDR3 contains 10 residues. Germline loops: CDR1 SQVTM, CDR2 ANQGSEA. Deletions cut 5 bases from V and 7 bases from J, with 5 bases between. For the CDR3, the DNA is TGCAGCGTTCAGGACGGGGAGCTGTTTTTT. Its protein product is CSVQDGELFF.

The V gene is TRBV19, the J gene TRBJ1-2; a possible D gene is TRBD1 (6 bases). This CDR3 has 15 amino acids. Germline CDR1 is LNHDA and CDR2 is SQIVND (reference sequence). Trimming pared 3 bases from V and 5 bases from J, leaving 16 bases between. CDR3 nucleotides: TGTGCCAGTAGTATTGGCTTCGGGACATTGTATGGCTACACCTTC. Its translation: CASSIGFGTLYGYTF. The variable domain in full, completed from reference TRBV19 and TRBJ1-2, reads DGGITQSPKYLFRKEGQNVTLSCEQNLNHDAMYWYRQDPGQGLRLIYYSQIVNDFQKGDIAEGYSVSREKKESFPLTVTSAQKNPTAFYLCASSIGFGTLYGYTFGSGTRLTVV.

This clone was found a few times. The chain has TRBV11-2 and TRBJ2-1; possible D gene TRBD2, 5 bases. The germline gives CDR1 SGHAT, CDR2 FQNNGV. This CDR3 spans 14 amino acids. V was shortened by 5 bases and J by 4 bases, with 12 bases between the two germline ends. CDR3 bases: TGTGCCAGCAGCGAGGGCGGAGAGTACAATGAGCAGTTCTTC. Protein: CASSEGGEYNEQFF.

The CDR3 sequence: CASSQQGLNYEQYF. The CDR3 nucleotides are TGTGCCAGCAGTCAACAGGGTCTTAACTACGAGCAGTACTTC. The chain combines TRBV27 with TRBJ2-7; D possibly corresponds to TRBD1 (6 bases). Germline V CDR1 and CDR2: MNHEY, SMNVEV (reference sequence). V was trimmed by 5 bases and J by 3 bases, leaving 14 bases between them. The CDR3 is 14 residues long.